The 30 T cell receptor beta chains in this list originate from one sample, sequenced in a study of T cells in localized non-small cell lung cancer. TCRdb's copy holds only in-frame clones and misses some; the assay was immunoSEQ multiplex PCR. The top ten clones hold about 5.4% of a sample with tens of thousands of clones, just over 85% of them seen once. The sample in question was peripheral blood mononuclear cells, obtained before any cancer treatment. These receptors were taken from a male donor aged 60 or over with stage II lung adenocarcinoma.

This clone is medium-sized within its sample. The same CDR3 can be traced to other DNA sequences in this sample. The gene calls are TRBV7-6 and TRBJ2-7; D may be TRBD1 or TRBD2 (5 bases each). The CDR3 covers 13 residues. Germline CDR1 and CDR2: SGHVS and FNYEAQ. V was trimmed by 3 bases and J by 3 bases, leaving 9 bases between them. CDR3 sequence reads: CASSLGPNYEQYF. CDR3 nucleotide sequence: TGTGCCAGCAGCTTGGGACCGAACTACGAGCAGTACTTC.

The V and J genes are TRBV7-8 and TRBJ2-5, with a possible D match to TRBD2 (5 bases). From germline, CDR1 is SGHVS and CDR2 FQNEAQ. V was shortened by 3 bases and J by 5 bases, with 13 bases between the two germline ends. The CDR3 has 14 amino acids. The CDR3 is CASSFPPRGETQYF. The CDR3 coding sequence is TGTGCCAGCAGCTTCCCTCCGAGAGGGGAGACCCAGTACTTC.

The chain combines TRBV28 with TRBJ1-2; tentative D call: TRBD1 (5 bases). The CDR3 is 16 amino acids. V was trimmed by 1 base and J by 4 bases, leaving 16 bases between them. Germline lookup yields CDR1 MDHEN and CDR2 SYDVKM. The DNA of the CDR3 is TGTGCCAGCAGTTTATCGTGGGGGTCGAGTGTCTATGGCTACACCTTC. Translated, it gives CASSLSWGSSVYGYTF.

The CDR3 spells CATRQGQGSNQPQHF. The CDR3 DNA sequence: TGTGCCACAAGACAGGGGCAGGGTAGCAATCAGCCCCAGCATTTT. J is TRBJ1-5 and V is TRBV6-5; TRBD1 agrees at 8 bases. With V trimmed by 10 bases and J by 0 bases, 8 bases remained unmatched. The CDR3 covers 15 residues. CDR1 MNHEY and CDR2 SVGAGI come from the germline V gene.

This clone appeared a single time. The J gene is TRBJ2-3, the V gene TRBV30; 13 nucleotides line up with TRBD2. The CDR3 consists of 15 residues. Germline values: CDR1 GTSNPN, CDR2 SVGIG (reference sequence). Trimming removed 3 bases from V and 6 bases from J; junction bases left unmatched: 6. The CDR3 DNA follows: TGTGCCTGGAGGACTAGCGGGAGGTTCGGTGATACGCAGTATTTT. This gives the protein CAWRTSGRFGDTQYF.

The gene calls are TRBV5-6 and TRBJ2-3, with 7 bases aligning to TRBD1. From germline, CDR1 is SGHDT and CDR2 YYEEEE. The ends lost 6 bases at V and 2 bases at J; junction bases unmatched: 6. The CDR3 contains 14 residues. The CDR3 coding sequence is TGTGCCAGCACCTATGACAGGGCCACAGATACGCAGTATTTT. Translated: CASTYDRATDTQYF.

The gene calls are TRBV5-1 and TRBJ1-2, with 8 bases aligning to TRBD1. Looked up from germline, CDR1 is SGHRS and CDR2 is YFSETQ. Trimming took 0 bases from V and 5 from J; bases not matched to a gene: 9. The CDR3 sequence is 16 residues long. The CDR3 region is CASSLADRGGKYGYTF. For the CDR3, the DNA is TGCGCCAGCAGCTTGGCCGACAGGGGCGGTAAATATGGCTACACCTTC.

V gene TRBV29-1 combines with J gene TRBJ2-7, with 12 bases that match TRBD2. Germline CDR1 SQVTM, CDR2 ANQGSEA. CDR3 size: 14 residues. The J segment lost 6 bases and the V segment lost 6 bases, leaving 9 bases of the junction unmatched. The CDR3 region has the DNA TGCAGCGTCGGCCAGACTAGCGGGAGAGCCGAGCAGTACTTC. It yields the protein CSVGQTSGRAEQYF.

This clone appeared once. The V gene is TRBV28, the J gene TRBJ2-7, with D perhaps matching TRBD1 or TRBD2 (7 bases each). This CDR3 has 14 amino acids. Trimming removed 5 bases at V and 2 bases at J, with 13 bases between. Germline-derived CDR1 and CDR2 are MDHEN and SYDVKM. The CDR3 DNA is TGTGCCAGCAGTCCAGGGGGGGTGACCTACGAGCAGTACTTC. Translation: CASSPGGVTYEQYF.

The CDR3 sequence is CSTSDSGMAFF. DNA for the CDR3: TGCAGCACCTCCGATTCGGGGATGGCTTTCTTT. The chain combines TRBV20-1 with TRBJ1-1; D gene unclear. This CDR3 is built from 11 residues. Germline CDR1 is DFQATT and CDR2 is SNEGSKA (reference sequence).

This clone was seen only once. The chain joins TRBV6-1 to TRBJ1-3; D is ambiguous. The V end lost 2 bases, the J end lost 0 bases, and 11 bases lay between the germline ends. The CDR3 runs to 16 residues. Germline V gives CDR1 MNHNS, CDR2 SASEGT. CDR3 protein: CASSERQLSSGNTIYF. Written as DNA, the CDR3 is TGTGCCAGCAGTGAACGGCAGCTTTCCTCTGGAAACACCATATATTTT.

The chain uses TRBV5-1 and TRBJ2-3, with 13 bases fitting TRBD2. CDR3 length: 16 residues. The germline V gene encodes CDR1 SGHRS and CDR2 YFSETQ. After removal of 4 bases from V and 2 bases from J, the junction contained 4 bases not matched to a gene. As DNA, the CDR3 is TGCGCCAGCAGCCTTGGGACTAGCGGGGCCACAGATACGCAGTATTTT. Protein sequence: CASSLGTSGATDTQYF. Filled out from reference TRBV5-1 and TRBJ2-3, the complete variable domain reads KAGVTQTPRYLIKTRGQQVTLSCSPISGHRSVSWYQQTPGQGLQFLFEYFSETQRNKGNFPGRFSGRQFSNSRSEMNVSTLELGDSALYLCASSLGTSGATDTQYFGPGTRLTVL.

The rearrangement uses TRBV7-8 and TRBJ1-2, with D unclear. The V end was cut by 1 base, the J end by 0 bases, with 9 bases between. The CDR3 is 15 amino acids. Germline loops: CDR1 SGHVS, CDR2 FQNEAQ. CDR3 residues: CASSLDRLANYGYTF. CDR3 sequence (DNA): TGTGCCAGCAGCTTAGACAGATTAGCTAACTATGGCTACACCTTC.

The V and J genes are TRBV10-3 and TRBJ2-3; 12 bases are shared with TRBD2. V trimming: 5 bases; J trimming: 0 bases; junction bases outside the gene matches: 3. From germline, CDR1 is ENHRY and CDR2 SYGVKD. The CDR3 is made up of 16 amino acids. The DNA of the CDR3 is TGTGCCATCAGTTGGACTAGCGGGGCTAGCACAGATACGCAGTATTTT. It codes for CAISWTSGASTDTQYF.

The chain has TRBV15 and TRBJ2-1; 8 bases match TRBD2. This CDR3 has 15 residues. J lost 5 bases, V lost 5 bases, and 8 bases had no gene match. Germline assignment: CDR1 LNHNV and CDR2 YYDKDF (reference sequence). The chain's CDR3 is CATSLRDSGDNEQFF. Written as DNA, the CDR3 is TGTGCCACCAGCCTTAGAGATAGCGGGGACAATGAGCAGTTCTTC. Together with reference TRBV15 and TRBJ2-1, the CDR3 gives the full variable domain: DAMVIQNPRYQVTQFGKPVTLSCSQTLNHNVMYWYQQKSSQAPKLLFHYYDKDFNNEADTPDNFQSRRPNTSFCFLDIRSPGLGDTAMYLCATSLRDSGDNEQFFGPGTRLTVL.

This clone was seen once. Here the CDR3 reads CSGARGDEQYF. The CDR3 coding sequence is TGCAGCGGCGCGAGAGGGGACGAGCAGTACTTC. The rearrangement links TRBV29-1 to TRBJ2-7; D tentatively reads TRBD1 or TRBD2 (5 bases each). Per germline, CDR1 SQVTM and CDR2 ANQGSEA. The CDR3 extends over 11 amino acids. Trimming left V 7 bases short and J 5 bases short, with 12 bases between.

The chain has TRBV19 and TRBJ1-6; 7 positions agree with TRBD1. In germline, CDR1 is LNHDA, CDR2 SQIVND (reference sequence). The CDR3 spans 13 residues. V shed 6 bases, J shed 10 bases, and the junction held 6 bases outside the gene matches. CDR3 in amino acids: CASRNRGGSPLHF. The DNA for the CDR3 is TGTGCCAGTAGAAACAGGGGTGGGTCACCCCTCCACTTT.

The chain uses TRBV7-2 and TRBJ2-1; the match to TRBD2 covers 7 bases. The CDR3 has 15 residues. Germline lookup yields CDR1 SGHTA and CDR2 FQGNSA. The trim removed 0 bases at V and 2 bases at J, leaving 1 base unmatched. CDR3 nucleotides: TGTGCCAGCAGCTTAGCGGGAGGGACCTACAATGAGCAGTTCTTC. Residues: CASSLAGGTYNEQFF.

The gene calls are TRBV10-3 and TRBJ2-7; D gene uncertain. Trimming cost V 3 bases and J 0 bases, with 12 bases left between them. Germline assignment: CDR1 ENHRY and CDR2 SYGVKD. The CDR3 length is 15 residues. The CDR3 sequence is CAISEDERSSYEQYF. The CDR3 DNA reads TGTGCCATCAGTGAAGATGAGAGGAGCTCCTACGAGCAGTACTTC.

V and J are TRBV18 and TRBJ1-5; perhaps TRBD1 as D (5 bases). With 3 bases removed from V and 1 base from J, the gap between germline ends came to 10 bases. Per the germline V gene, CDR1 is KGHSH and CDR2 is LQKENI. This CDR3 spans 15 amino acids. CDR3 in amino acids: CASSPGGGSNQPQHF. Here the CDR3 DNA reads TGTGCCAGCTCACCTGGGGGAGGAAGCAATCAGCCCCAGCATTTT.

The rearrangement joins TRBV18 to TRBJ1-1; tentatively, D is TRBD1 (5 bases). This CDR3 has 15 residues. Trimming shortened V by 3 bases and J by 0 bases, and 11 bases separated the two germline ends. Per the germline V gene, CDR1 is KGHSH and CDR2 is LQKENI. The CDR3: CASSPSGTVNTEAFF. CDR3 bases: TGTGCCAGCTCACCGAGCGGGACGGTGAACACTGAAGCTTTCTTT.

The V gene is TRBV18, the J gene TRBJ1-5; D is perhaps TRBD1 (6 bases). Germline loops: CDR1 KGHSH, CDR2 LQKENI. V was pared by 5 bases and J by 3 bases, with 14 bases between. The CDR3 is 15 residues long. CDR3 in DNA: TGTGCCAGCTCAACCGCAGGGGCGATCAATCAGCCCCAGCATTTT. Translated, it gives CASSTAGAINQPQHF.

The CDR3 here is CASSRDGSSYNEQFF. The CDR3 nucleotides are TGCGCCAGCAGCAGGGACGGTAGCTCCTACAATGAGCAGTTCTTC. This chain links TRBV5-1 with TRBJ2-1; the D gene could be TRBD1 or TRBD2 (5 bases each). CDR3 length: 15 amino acids. Trimming removed 4 bases from V and 0 bases from J, with 11 bases in between. Germline values: CDR1 SGHRS, CDR2 YFSETQ.

This clone was detected once. This specimen includes other DNA sequences encoding the same CDR3. V usage is TRBV5-1 and J usage is TRBJ1-5; tentatively, D is TRBD1 (5 bases). V was pared by 4 bases and J by 2 bases, with 10 bases between. The CDR3 has 14 amino acids. Germline assignment: CDR1 SGHRS and CDR2 YFSETQ. The CDR3 region is CASSPDSRNQPQHF. DNA of the CDR3: TGCGCCAGCAGCCCCGACAGCCGCAATCAGCCCCAGCATTTT.

The chain carries TRBV10-3 and TRBJ1-4; possible D gene TRBD1, 6 bases. V was shortened by 3 bases and J by 14 bases, with 16 bases between the two germline ends. Germline-derived CDR1 and CDR2 are ENHRY and SYGVKD. CDR3 size: 13 residues. The CDR3 reads CAISEGRTARLFF. The DNA for the CDR3 is TGTGCCATCAGTGAAGGGAGGACAGCGAGGCTGTTTTTT.

The chain links TRBV18 to TRBJ2-5, with unresolved D. The length of the CDR3 is 13 residues. The germline V gene has CDR1 KGHSH and CDR2 LQKENI. V lost 6 bases and J 0 bases, leaving 8 bases between the germline ends. DNA of the CDR3: TGTGCCAGCTCCCAAGCGTACCAAGAGACCCAGTACTTC. Translated, it gives CASSQAYQETQYF.

The CDR3 nucleotides read TGTGCCAGCAGTTGGGACGAGATCGGGGATACGCAGTATTTT. This codes for CASSWDEIGDTQYF. This sequence joins TRBV6-6 and TRBJ2-3; D assignment may be TRBD1 or TRBD2 (5 bases each). The CDR3 sequence is 14 residues long. V lost 4 bases and J lost 6, with 14 bases in between. Germline assignment: CDR1 MNHNY and CDR2 SVGAGI (reference sequence).

V and J are TRBV10-1 and TRBJ1-1; D gene ambiguous. The CDR3 runs to 11 residues. Trimming left V 7 bases short and J 2 bases short, with 5 bases between. CDR1 and CDR2 from the germline V gene are WNHNN and SYGVQD (reference sequence). CDR3 coding DNA: TGCGCCAGCAAGGGCAACACTGAAGCTTTCTTT. It is translated as CASKGNTEAFF.

The chain carries TRBV13 and TRBJ1-3, with D unclear. Per the germline V gene, CDR1 is PRHDT and CDR2 is FYEKMQ (reference sequence). Trimming cost V 6 bases and J 0 bases, with 3 bases left between them. This CDR3 spans 12 amino acids. Written as DNA, the CDR3 is TGTGCCAGCAGGGTCTCTGGAAACACCATATATTTT. Protein product: CASRVSGNTIYF.

This clone was counted once. V is TRBV19 and J is TRBJ1-2; TRBD1 agrees at 9 bases. This CDR3 contains 17 residues. The V gene end was trimmed by 5 bases and the J gene end by 3 bases; junction bases not matched to a gene: 13. Germline loops: CDR1 LNHDA, CDR2 SQIVND (reference sequence). CDR3 sequence (DNA): TGTGCCAGTAGTCCAGGACAGGGGAGGATGTGGTACTATGGCTACACCTTC. Translating it yields CASSPGQGRMWYYGYTF.